Below are 28 T cell receptor beta chains sequenced from a single sample in a study of blood T cell repertoires in COVID-19 (dated by TCRdb to between 2020 and 2021). Libraries were prepared through the immunoSEQ multiplex PCR assay. As stored in TCRdb, this immuneACCESS dataset retains in-frame rearrangements with V and J assigned. A fraction of the clones does not appear; measured against another copy, unresolved V genes explain less than half of the discrepancy, and the remainder lacks a known reason. In this sample the table shows 59,000 or so clones, more than 60% of which occur a single time. In total, the top ten clones hold 15% to 20% of the sample. Sequences were obtained from peripheral blood. The origin of the receptors is a woman aged 45 to 65 with active or convalescent COVID-19.

This clone has a handful of counts. The CDR3, as DNA: TGTGCCAGCATGCCTACAGGGAGTGTGGCTGAAGCTTTCTTT. It codes for CASMPTGSVAEAFF. The V call is TRBV28, the J call TRBJ1-1, with a possible D match to TRBD1 (6 bases). Trimming removed 7 bases from V and 6 bases from J, with 18 bases in between. The CDR3 length is 14 residues. Germline V CDR1 and CDR2: MDHEN, SYDVKM.

The V call is TRBV11-2, the J call TRBJ2-4; D perhaps matches TRBD2 (5 bases). Germline V gives CDR1 SGHAT, CDR2 FQNNGV. V was shortened by 1 base and J by 5 bases, with 6 bases between the two germline ends. The CDR3 has 13 residues. The CDR3: CASSLAGENIQYF. DNA for the CDR3: TGTGCCAGCAGCTTAGCCGGGGAAAACATTCAGTACTTC.

The J gene is TRBJ1-3, the V gene TRBV28; TRBD1 aligns across 7 bases. The CDR3 contains 15 residues. Germline CDR1 MDHEN, CDR2 SYDVKM. V lost 5 bases and J lost 2; bases outside the gene matches: 6. CDR3 sequence (DNA): TGTGCCAGCAGTGAGGGGGCGATTGCTGGAAACACCATATATTTT. Its translation is CASSEGAIAGNTIYF.

The rearrangement uses TRBV2 and TRBJ1-2; D may be TRBD1 (5 bases). CDR1 is SNHLY, CDR2 FYNNEI, per germline. V was clipped by 3 bases and J by 7 bases, with 12 bases between them. The CDR3 has 13 residues. The CDR3 coding sequence is TGTGCCAGCAGTGATGGGGGGGGTTCTGGCTACACCTTC. Protein sequence: CASSDGGGSGYTF.

The chain links TRBV28 to TRBJ2-7; 7 nucleotides agree with TRBD1. Trimming removed 7 bases from V and 0 bases from J; junction bases left unmatched: 9. CDR1 is MDHEN and CDR2 is SYDVKM in the germline V gene. This CDR3 has 15 residues. The CDR3: CASNRPQGSSYEQYF. For the CDR3, the DNA is TGTGCCAGCAACCGACCACAGGGGAGCTCCTACGAGCAGTACTTC.

The chain uses TRBV4-1 and TRBJ2-7; TRBD2 agrees at 8 bases. V was pared by 0 bases and J by 3 bases, with 7 bases of the junction left unmatched. CDR1 and CDR2 (germline): MGHRA, YSYEKL. The CDR3 has 16 residues. The CDR3 bases are TGCGCCAGCAGCCAAGATAGGGGGACTAGTAACTACGAGCAGTACTTC. Amino acid sequence: CASSQDRGTSNYEQYF.

CDR3 region: CASSYARGALYGYTF. The CDR3 DNA sequence: TGTGCCAGCAGTTACGCCCGGGGGGCCCTTTATGGCTACACCTTC. The V call is TRBV6-6, the J call TRBJ1-2; possible D gene TRBD1, 6 bases. The CDR3 contains 15 residues. Trimming shortened V by 2 bases and J by 5 bases, and 15 bases separated the two germline ends. Germline values: CDR1 MNHNY, CDR2 SVGAGI (reference sequence).

This sequence joins TRBV18 and TRBJ2-3; 10 bases match TRBD2. The V segment lost 2 bases and the J segment 3 bases; nucleotides outside the gene matches: 5. This CDR3 has 16 amino acids. The germline CDR1 and CDR2 sequences are KGHSH and LQKENI. The CDR3 region has the DNA TGTGCCAGCTCACCAGCTAGCGGGAGTTGGACAGATACGCAGTATTTT. This gives the protein CASSPASGSWTDTQYF.

The chain combines TRBV29-1 with TRBJ2-3; D possibly corresponds to TRBD1 (6 bases). Looked up from germline, CDR1 is SQVTM and CDR2 is ANQGSEA. CDR3 length: 15 residues. Deletions cut 5 bases from V and 0 bases from J, with 15 bases between. The CDR3 coding sequence is TGCAGCGTTCAGAACAGGGAAACTAGCACAGATACGCAGTATTTT. Residues: CSVQNRETSTDTQYF.

V usage is TRBV9 and J usage is TRBJ2-1, with TRBD2 matching 14 bases. Germline V gives CDR1 SGDLS, CDR2 YYNGEE. The CDR3 has 15 amino acids. Trimming at V came to 3 bases and at J to 9 bases, leaving 5 bases not matched to a gene. CDR3 sequence reads: CASSEGLAGVGEQFF. Here the CDR3 DNA reads TGTGCCAGCAGCGAGGGACTAGCGGGAGTGGGTGAGCAGTTCTTC.

The chain carries TRBV5-6 and TRBJ1-1, with TRBD1 as a possible D gene (6 bases). Deletions cut 4 bases from V and 1 base from J, with 20 bases between. Germline V gene data show CDR1 as SGHDT and CDR2 as YYEEEE. This CDR3 has 17 residues. The CDR3 DNA is TGTGCCAGCAGCCTGGCCCGGGACAAGGGGCGGAACACTGAAGCTTTCTTT. Residues: CASSLARDKGRNTEAFF. The entire variable domain, with the rest obtained from reference TRBV5-6 and TRBJ1-1, is as follows: DAGVTQSPTHLIKTRGQQVTLRCSPKSGHDTVSWYQQALGQGPQFIFQYYEEEERQRGNFPDRFSGHQFPNYSSELNVNALLLGDSALYLCASSLARDKGRNTEAFFGQGTRLTVV.

The J gene is TRBJ1-2, the V gene TRBV2, with D possibly matching TRBD1 (6 bases). This CDR3 spans 14 amino acids. Germline-derived CDR1 and CDR2 are SNHLY and FYNNEI. V was shortened by 4 bases and J by 2 bases, with 11 bases between the two germline ends. The CDR3 here is CASSVRGANYGYTF. The CDR3 DNA follows: TGTGCCAGCAGTGTCAGGGGCGCGAACTATGGCTACACCTTC.

The chain is built from TRBV5-1 and TRBJ2-7; D is perhaps TRBD1 (6 bases). V shed 0 bases and J shed 2 bases, with 12 bases lying between them. This CDR3 spans 15 amino acids. Germline CDR1 SGHRS, CDR2 YFSETQ. The CDR3 nucleotides are TGCGCCAGCAGCTTGGTATCCGGGACAACCTACGAGCAGTACTTC. Its protein product is CASSLVSGTTYEQYF.

The chain couples TRBV3-1 (or the pseudogene TRBV3-2) to TRBJ2-3; 8 positions agree with TRBD1. Germline CDR1 and CDR2: LGHDT and YNNKEL (reference sequence). The J segment lost 2 bases and the V segment lost 4 bases, leaving 5 bases of the junction unmatched. The length of the CDR3 is 15 residues. The DNA for the CDR3 is TGTGCCAGCAGCCTCCACAGGGGGGTCACAGATACGCAGTATTTT. The encoded protein is CASSLHRGVTDTQYF.

This clone was seen a single time. The gene calls are TRBV2 and TRBJ2-3, with a possible D match to TRBD2 (5 bases). The CDR3 spans 14 residues. V lost 4 bases, J lost 4 bases, and 12 bases lay in between. Germline CDR1 reads SNHLY; CDR2 reads FYNNEI. The CDR3 DNA reads TGTGCCAGCAGTGTTAACGGGATGGCAGATACGCAGTATTTT. This codes for CASSVNGMADTQYF.

The chain combines TRBV24-1 with TRBJ2-3; 8 bases line up with TRBD2. Losses at the gene ends were 3 bases for V and 3 bases for J; bases not matched to a gene: 4. Germline V gene data show CDR1 as KGHDR and CDR2 as SFDVKD. The CDR3 contains 15 residues. The CDR3 here is CATSDSGSITDTQYF. CDR3 DNA: TGTGCCACCAGTGATAGCGGGAGTATTACAGATACGCAGTATTTT.

CDR3 protein: CASSQRTGGSSGYTF. The CDR3 region has the DNA TGTGCCAGCAGCCAGAGGACAGGGGGGTCGAGCGGCTACACCTTC. The J gene is TRBJ1-2, the V gene TRBV3-1 (or the pseudogene TRBV3-2); 10 bases align to TRBD1. The CDR3 is 15 residues long. In germline, CDR1 is LGHDT, CDR2 YNNKEL (reference sequence). V was clipped by 3 bases and J by 8 bases; unmatched bases: 9.

The CDR3 spells CAIRRTGDQPQHF. The CDR3 nucleotides read TGTGCCATCAGGCGGACAGGGGATCAGCCCCAGCATTTT. V is TRBV2 and J is TRBJ1-5, with 9 bases lining up with TRBD1. In germline, CDR1 is SNHLY, CDR2 FYNNEI. The ends lost 10 bases at V and 5 bases at J; junction bases unmatched: 6. The CDR3 is 13 residues long.

The chain uses TRBV20-1 and TRBJ1-3; D gene unclear. V was cut by 5 bases and J by 2 bases, with 10 bases left in between. This CDR3 is 13 amino acids long. CDR1 and CDR2 from the germline V gene are DFQATT and SNEGSKA (reference sequence). The CDR3 DNA reads as TGCAGTGCTGGTGGAACAGCTGGAAACACCATATATTTT. Protein sequence: CSAGGTAGNTIYF.

V is TRBV19 and J is TRBJ1-3, with D possibly TRBD1 on 6 matching bases. Deletions cut 1 base from V and 3 bases from J, with 13 bases between. This CDR3 contains 16 residues. The germline V gene has CDR1 LNHDA and CDR2 SQIVND (reference sequence). In DNA, the CDR3 is TGTGCCAGTAGTATAGGGGGGGGCGCAAGTGGAAACACCATATATTTT. It codes for CASSIGGGASGNTIYF.

The chain combines TRBV11-2 with TRBJ2-1; D is perhaps TRBD2 (5 bases). Germline V gene data show CDR1 as SGHAT and CDR2 as FQNNGV. Trimming left V 5 bases short and J 7 bases short, with 18 bases between. This CDR3 comprises 15 residues. CDR3 loop: CASSPPGSLKNEQFF. DNA of the CDR3: TGTGCCAGCAGCCCCCCTGGGAGCCTTAAAAATGAGCAGTTCTTC.

J is TRBJ2-7 and V is TRBV5-1, with TRBD1 identical over 7 bases. CDR1 is SGHRS and CDR2 is YFSETQ in the germline V gene. With 3 bases clipped from V and 2 bases from J, the junction kept 8 bases outside the gene matches. The CDR3 is 15 amino acids. The CDR3 spells CASSYGQEVTYEQYF. CDR3 sequence (DNA): TGCGCCAGCAGCTATGGACAGGAGGTCACCTACGAGCAGTACTTC.

V and J are TRBV27 and TRBJ1-2, with 9 nucleotides matching TRBD1. This CDR3 contains 16 residues. Trimming took 3 bases from V and 0 from J; bases not matched to a gene: 5. Germline CDR1 reads MNHEY; CDR2 reads SMNVEV (reference sequence). The CDR3 here is CASSLTGGRANYGYTF. CDR3 coding DNA: TGTGCCAGCAGTTTGACAGGGGGAAGAGCTAACTATGGCTACACCTTC.

A few counts support this clone. The chain links TRBV9 to TRBJ2-2; perhaps TRBD2 as D (5 bases). Deletions cut 0 bases from V and 5 bases from J, with 14 bases between. CDR3 size: 16 residues. Germline CDR1 and CDR2: SGDLS and YYNGEE. The chain's CDR3 is CASSVAMLAATGELFF. The CDR3 DNA reads TGTGCCAGCAGCGTAGCTATGCTAGCAGCTACCGGGGAGCTGTTTTTT.

Comment on this clone: One end of the junction does not line up with germline, which may come from a read error. The chain couples TRBV29-1 to TRBJ2-5; the D gene is possibly TRBD2 (7 bases). The germline CDR1 and CDR2 sequences are SQVTM and ANQGSEA. This CDR3 is 15 amino acids long. The CDR3 coding sequence is TGCAGCGTGGAAGACGGGGCGGGGGCGCGGGAGACCCAGTACTTC. Its translation: CSVEDGAGARETQYF.

This clone is classed as medium-sized. V usage is TRBV10-2 and J usage is TRBJ2-5; no firm D call. The V gene's germline CDR1 is WSHSY and CDR2 SAAADI. This CDR3 has 11 residues. Trimming shortened V by 8 bases and J by 5 bases, and 9 bases separated the two germline ends. Written as DNA, the CDR3 is TGCGCCAGCCGGCACGGGGAGACCCAGTACTTC. This codes for CASRHGETQYF.

The chain joins TRBV19 to TRBJ2-1; D is ambiguous. The CDR3 is 14 amino acids. Trimming stripped 6 bases from V and 0 bases from J, with 9 bases between. The germline V gene encodes CDR1 LNHDA and CDR2 SQIVND (reference sequence). The CDR3 loop reads CASRVGSSYNEQFF. The CDR3 DNA reads TGTGCCAGTAGGGTGGGCAGCTCCTACAATGAGCAGTTCTTC.

A word on this clone: This sample includes further DNA sequences coding for the same CDR3. The chain is built from TRBV28 and TRBJ2-7, with TRBD1 matching 9 bases. The J segment lost 4 bases and the V segment lost 3 bases, leaving 7 bases of the junction unmatched. The CDR3 is made up of 15 amino acids. Germline-derived CDR1 and CDR2 are MDHEN and SYDVKM. Here the CDR3 DNA reads TGTGCCAGCAGTTTGCAGGGACAGGGACTTTACGAGCAGTACTTC. Protein product: CASSLQGQGLYEQYF.